This T cell receptor (beta chain) is drawn from a study of Tregs in tolerant kidney transplant recipients. Study-level points and caveats: Activated donor B cell expansion appeared to reveal the most relevant donor-specific TCRbeta repertoire.

With respect to this clone: No antigen is known for it.

The CDR3 sequence is 16 residues long. Germline V gene lookup returns CDR1 LNHNV and CDR2 YYDKDF (reference sequence). V shed 2 bases and J shed 2 bases, with 12 bases lying between them. The method was immunoSEQ multiplex PCR; TCRdb's version includes in-frame clones alone and lacks a portion of them. The sample lists about 240,000 clones, about 80% occurring once. Unstimulated Tregs (CD4+CD25+CD127-) and CD4+CD25- non-Tregs were sorted from PBMCs. The clonotype originates from a human donor in good health. The rearrangement links TRBV15 to TRBJ2-2, with D tentatively TRBD1 (6 bases). Source material: CD4+ T cells from blood. CDR3 DNA: TGTGCCACCAGCAGAAATCCGGGACATAACACCGGGGAGCTGTTTTTT. It specifies CATSRNPGHNTGELFF.